The 27 T cell receptor beta chains below were found in one sample sequenced in a study of T cells in Graves' hyperthyroidism and ophthalmopathy. What was amplified from RNA transcripts were TCR beta CDR3 regions. First-round RT-PCR with HTBI primers amplified the TCR CDR3 region. One entry per CDR3 protein, called by TCRdb with MiXCR from the multiplex PCR reads. Among fewer than 650,000 distinct CDR3 sequences listed, 14% were seen once. The material sequenced was blood. Receptors were obtained from a woman in her thirties or forties with Graves' hyperthyroidism.

Ten or more counts support this clonotype. The CDR3 region is CSARTQTAKAFF. The CDR3 nucleotides are TGCAGTGCCCGGACACAAACGGCAAAAGCTTTCTTT. J is TRBJ1-1 and V is TRBV20-1; D is possibly TRBD1 (5 bases). V was shortened by 6 bases and J by 9 bases, with 17 bases between the two germline ends. The CDR3 is 12 amino acids. Germline CDR1 is DFQATT and CDR2 is SNEGSKA (reference sequence).

This clonotype was recorded only once. Mismatch with germline at one junction end may stem from a read error. The chain joins TRBV12-3 or TRBV12-4 to TRBJ2-1, with D perhaps TRBD1 or TRBD2 (5 bases each). The CDR3 totals 20 residues. The CDR3 here is CVSSLVPGPRTPVAYNEQFF. CDR3 in DNA: TGTGTCAGCAGTTTAGTACCGGGACCGCGGACTCCAGTGGCCTACAATGAGCAGTTCTTC.

This clonotype was observed a handful of times. The V and J genes are TRBV20-1 and TRBJ2-7, with 9 bases aligning to TRBD1. Germline V gene data show CDR1 as DFQATT and CDR2 as SNEGSKA (reference sequence). This CDR3 has 14 residues. V trimming: 3 bases; J trimming: 3 bases; junction bases outside the gene matches: 6. The CDR3 coding sequence is TGCAGTGCTAGGGAGGACAGGGGAATCTACGAGCAGTACTTC. This encodes CSAREDRGIYEQYF.

This chain uses TRBV6-1 with TRBJ2-1; 7 bases map to TRBD2. V dropped 6 bases and J dropped 7; count of bases not matched to a gene: 9. CDR1 is MNHNS, CDR2 SASEGT, per germline. The CDR3 spans 14 residues. The CDR3 loop is CASRSLAEQNEQFF. Here the CDR3 DNA reads TGTGCCAGCAGAAGTCTAGCGGAGCAGAATGAGCAGTTCTTC.

This clonotype was counted many times. The chain employs TRBV28 and TRBJ2-2; 10 bases are shared with TRBD1. The CDR3 is made up of 15 amino acids. The germline V gene has CDR1 MDHEN and CDR2 SYDVKM. V lost 6 bases, J lost 7 bases, and 8 bases stayed unmatched. The CDR3 loop is CASSPGQGMIGELFF. The CDR3 DNA reads as TGTGCCAGCAGCCCGGGACAGGGGATGATCGGGGAGCTGTTTTTT.

CDR3 bases: TGTGCCTCCTACCTACTCGGGGACACGCACACAGATACGCAGTATTTT. As protein: CASYLLGDTHTDTQYF. The chain employs TRBV5-5 and TRBJ2-3; perhaps TRBD1 as D (6 bases). Germline CDR1 reads SGHKS; CDR2 reads YYEKEE (reference sequence). V was clipped by 10 bases and J by 2 bases, with 23 bases between them. This CDR3 is built from 16 residues.

This sequence joins TRBV28 and TRBJ2-2; the D call may be TRBD1 or TRBD2 (6 bases each). The CDR3 is 15 amino acids. V lost 5 bases and J lost 4, with 14 bases in between. CDR1 MDHEN and CDR2 SYDVKM come from the germline V gene. CDR3 DNA sequence: TGTGCCAGCAGTATGGGGGCGGGGCTCACCGGGGAGCTGTTTTTT. Protein: CASSMGAGLTGELFF. Using reference TRBV28 and TRBJ2-2 for the parts outside the CDR3, the full variable domain is DVKVTQSSRYLVKRTGEKVFLECVQDMDHENMFWYRQDPGLGLRLIYFSYDVKMKEKGDIPEGYSVSREKKERFSLILESASTNQTSMYLCASSMGAGLTGELFFGEGSRLTVL.

Concerning this clonotype itself: This may stem from a read error, because a much larger clone lies one nucleotide away. This chain uses TRBV7-8 with TRBJ2-5, with 7 bases identical to TRBD2. From germline, CDR1 is SGHVS and CDR2 FQNEAQ. The CDR3 covers 14 residues. The V segment lost 7 bases and the J segment 2 bases; nucleotides outside the gene matches: 7. The CDR3 reads CASIFSGYQETQYF. The DNA of the CDR3 is TGTGCCAGCATCTTTAGCGGGTATCAAGAGACCCAGTACTTC.

This clonotype showed up just a few times. The V call is TRBV7-9, the J call TRBJ2-3; 14 bases are a match to TRBD2. Germline V gives CDR1 SEHNR, CDR2 FQNEAQ (reference sequence). This CDR3 contains 15 residues. V gave up 10 bases and J gave up 5 bases; unmatched junction bases: 8. CDR3 bases: TGTGCCACACACGGACTAGCGGGAGGAGGAGATACGCAGTATTTT. As protein: CATHGLAGGGDTQYF.

The chain couples TRBV7-2 to TRBJ2-7; D is unresolved. V gave up 5 bases and J gave up 2 bases, with 10 bases separating them. The CDR3 totals 13 residues. Germline CDR1 reads SGHTA; CDR2 reads FQGNSA. CDR3 amino acids: CASSRAKAYEQYF. CDR3 coding DNA: TGTGCCAGCAGCCGCGCGAAAGCCTACGAGCAGTACTTC.

The chain employs TRBV15 and TRBJ1-4; a weak D match, TRBD1 (5 bases). Germline V CDR1 and CDR2: LNHNV, YYDKDF (reference sequence). Trimming stripped 2 bases from V and 7 bases from J, with 11 bases between. This CDR3 is 14 amino acids long. CDR3 nucleotides: TGTGCCACCAGCAGACCCAGGGACGGTGAAAAACTGTTTTTT. The encoded protein is CATSRPRDGEKLFF.

This chain connects TRBV9 to TRBJ2-7; 8 bases are shared with TRBD1. The germline V gene has CDR1 SGDLS and CDR2 YYNGEE. Losses at the gene ends were 3 bases for V and 5 bases for J; bases not matched to a gene: 7. The CDR3 extends over 14 amino acids. The CDR3 bases are TGTGCCAGCAGCGGACGGACAGGGTTTGACGAGCAGTACTTC. Amino acid sequence: CASSGRTGFDEQYF.

This clonotype was seen at least ten times. The chain couples TRBV3-1 to TRBJ1-1; 7 nucleotides align to TRBD1. This CDR3 has 14 residues. V was pared by 3 bases and J by 7 bases, with 8 bases of the junction left unmatched. CDR1 and CDR2 from the germline V gene are LGHDT and YNNKEL (reference sequence). The CDR3 loop is CASSHSRGPVEAFF. DNA of the CDR3: TGTGCCAGCAGCCACTCTAGGGGGCCGGTTGAAGCTTTCTTT.

This clonotype was observed at least ten times. The chain combines TRBV3-1 with TRBJ1-6; D gene ambiguous. Trimming left V 4 bases short and J 6 bases short, with 13 bases between. CDR3 size: 15 residues. Germline loops: CDR1 LGHDT, CDR2 YNNKEL (reference sequence). The CDR3 DNA sequence: TGTGCCAGCAGCCCCGCGAGTGCGAGTAATTCACCCCTCCACTTT. It encodes CASSPASASNSPLHF.

Ten or more counts support this clonotype. The chain combines TRBV3-1 with TRBJ1-5; 7 bases agree with TRBD1. The CDR3 sequence is 13 residues long. V gave up 2 bases and J gave up 15 bases; unmatched junction bases: 10. CDR1 LGHDT and CDR2 YNNKEL come from the germline V gene (reference sequence). CDR3 nucleotides: TGTGCCAGCAGCCAAAAGGGGGCGCGGGTTTTGCATTTT. Protein product: CASSQKGARVLHF.

This clonotype was counted at least ten times. V is TRBV13 and J is TRBJ1-1; tentatively, D is TRBD1 (5 bases). The CDR3 spans 14 residues. The germline gives CDR1 PRHDT, CDR2 FYEKMQ (reference sequence). V lost 9 bases, J lost 3 bases, and 17 bases lay in between. CDR3 nucleotides: TGTGCCAGTCGATCGGGACGGTGGGACACTGAAGCTTTCTTT. As protein: CASRSGRWDTEAFF.

The sample holds a few counts of this clonotype. The chain couples TRBV6-5 to TRBJ1-2; D is possibly TRBD1 (5 bases). V lost 2 bases, J lost 1 base, and 8 bases lay in between. The CDR3 is made up of 14 amino acids. CDR1 is MNHEY, CDR2 SVGAGI, per germline. CDR3 in DNA: TGTGCCAGCAGTTACGGGGCCATTAACTATGGCTACACCTTC. This translates into CASSYGAINYGYTF.

This chain connects TRBV5-1 to TRBJ2-1, with a tentative D call TRBD2 (5 bases). V lost 5 bases to trimming and J lost 4 bases, with 10 bases between them. Per germline, CDR1 SGHRS and CDR2 YFSETQ. The CDR3 sequence is 13 residues long. CDR3 protein: CASRRALYNEQFF. The CDR3 region has the DNA TGCGCCAGCAGGCGGGCCCTGTACAATGAGCAGTTCTTC.

This clonotype was seen a few times. The J gene is TRBJ1-5, the V gene TRBV20-1; D is undetermined. The V and J ends lost 4 bases and 4 bases respectively, with 14 bases between them. CDR1 and CDR2 from the germline V gene are DFQATT and SNEGSKA (reference sequence). This CDR3 has 14 amino acids. The CDR3 DNA follows: TGCAGTGCTACATCCGGCCGGGTTAATCAGCCCCAGCATTTT. As protein: CSATSGRVNQPQHF.

The table lists this clonotype with a few counts. The rearrangement uses TRBV19 and TRBJ2-3; TRBD1 matches at 8 bases. The CDR3 spans 15 residues. From germline, CDR1 is LNHDA and CDR2 SQIVND (reference sequence). Germline trimming cut 3 bases from V and 4 bases from J; bases unmatched to any gene: 6. As DNA, the CDR3 is TGTGCCAGTAGTATCGGACAGGGCCTTGCAGATACGCAGTATTTT. The encoded protein is CASSIGQGLADTQYF.

This clonotype was counted many times. This chain connects TRBV29-1 to TRBJ2-2; perhaps TRBD1 as D (6 bases). The CDR3 spans 16 residues. The V end lost 2 bases, the J end lost 0 bases, and 13 bases lay between the germline ends. Per the germline V gene, CDR1 is SQVTM and CDR2 is ANQGSEA. The CDR3, as DNA: TGCAGCGTTGAAAAGGGGGACACCGCGAACACCGGGGAGCTGTTTTTT. Translated: CSVEKGDTANTGELFF.

V and J are TRBV5-1 and TRBJ2-6; D gene uncertain. The CDR3 sequence is 17 residues long. V lost 0 bases to trimming and J lost 0 bases, with 10 bases between them. Germline CDR1 and CDR2: SGHRS and YFSETQ. In DNA form, the CDR3 reads TGCGCCAGCAGCTTGGGAGGCGGTAGCTCTGGGGCCAACGTCCTGACTTTC. It codes for CASSLGGGSSGANVLTF.

This clonotype has only a few counts. This chain connects TRBV9 to TRBJ2-7; tentative D call: TRBD1 (6 bases). Germline CDR1 reads SGDLS; CDR2 reads YYNGEE. This CDR3 region has 15 residues. The V end was cut by 4 bases, the J end by 3 bases, with 17 bases between. The CDR3 loop reads CASSPSGTSYYEQYF. The DNA of the CDR3 is TGTGCCAGCAGCCCCTCCGGGACAAGTTACTACGAGCAGTACTTC.

This clonotype has a count of ten or more. The chain combines TRBV6-6 with TRBJ2-7; unclear D gene. Trimming cost V 0 bases and J 0 bases, with 27 bases left between them. The CDR3 contains 21 residues. The germline CDR1 and CDR2 sequences are MNHNY and SVGAGI (reference sequence). CDR3 loop: CASSYSTVIRPQHQSSYEQYF. CDR3 bases: TGTGCCAGCAGTTACTCGACCGTTATCCGACCCCAGCACCAAAGCTCCTACGAGCAGTACTTC.

V gene TRBV19 combines with J gene TRBJ1-5; 10 bases are shared with TRBD1. The germline CDR1 and CDR2 sequences are LNHDA and SQIVND (reference sequence). This CDR3 region has 13 residues. Unmatched junction bases numbered 5, after V lost 9 bases and J lost 6 bases. The CDR3 spells CASHRDRGQPQHF. The CDR3 nucleotides read TGTGCCAGCCACCGGGACAGGGGTCAGCCCCAGCATTTT.

This clonotype was seen repeatedly, ten times or more. The V and J genes are TRBV28 and TRBJ2-1, with D maybe TRBD2 (5 bases). V lost 6 bases and J 3 bases, leaving 15 bases between the germline ends. Per the germline V gene, CDR1 is MDHEN and CDR2 is SYDVKM. This CDR3 contains 15 residues. The CDR3 spells CASSQDGRVYNEQFF. In DNA form, the CDR3 reads TGTGCCAGCAGCCAGGACGGGCGGGTCTACAATGAGCAGTTCTTC.

The table lists this clonotype with many counts. The rearrangement uses TRBV11-1 and TRBJ2-2; 7 bases match TRBD2. With 1 base clipped from V and 2 bases from J, the junction kept 4 bases outside the gene matches. Germline assignment: CDR1 SGHAT and CDR2 FQDESV (reference sequence). CDR3 size: 16 residues. The CDR3 loop is CASSLGSGLNTGELFF. The CDR3 DNA follows: TGTGCCAGCAGCTTAGGTAGCGGGCTAAACACCGGGGAGCTGTTTTTT.